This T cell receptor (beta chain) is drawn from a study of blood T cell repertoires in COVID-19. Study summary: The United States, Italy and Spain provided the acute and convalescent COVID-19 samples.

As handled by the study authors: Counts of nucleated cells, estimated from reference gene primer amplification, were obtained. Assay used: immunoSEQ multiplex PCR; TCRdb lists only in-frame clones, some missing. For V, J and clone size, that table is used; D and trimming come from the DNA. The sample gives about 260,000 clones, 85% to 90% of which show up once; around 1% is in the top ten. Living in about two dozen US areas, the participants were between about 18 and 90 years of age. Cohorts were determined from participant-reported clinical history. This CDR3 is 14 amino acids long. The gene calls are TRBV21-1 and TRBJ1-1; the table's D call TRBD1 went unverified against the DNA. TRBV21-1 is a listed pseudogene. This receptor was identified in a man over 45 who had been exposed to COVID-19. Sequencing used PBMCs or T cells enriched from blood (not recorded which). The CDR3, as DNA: TGTGCCAGCAGCGCTCCGGGACAGGGCACTGAAGCTTTCTTT. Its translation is CASSAPGQGTEAFF.